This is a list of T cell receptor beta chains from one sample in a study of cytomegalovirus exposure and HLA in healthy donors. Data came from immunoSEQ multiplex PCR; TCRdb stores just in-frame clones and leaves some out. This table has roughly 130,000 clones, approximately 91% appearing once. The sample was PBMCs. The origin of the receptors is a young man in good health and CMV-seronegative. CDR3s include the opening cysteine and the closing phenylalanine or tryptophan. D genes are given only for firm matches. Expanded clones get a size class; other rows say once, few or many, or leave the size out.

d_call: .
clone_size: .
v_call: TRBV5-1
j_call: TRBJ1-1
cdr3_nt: TGCGCCAGCAGCTTGGTCAGTCCCGGGGTAGACACTGAAGCTTTCTTT
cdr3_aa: CASSLVSPGVDTEAFF

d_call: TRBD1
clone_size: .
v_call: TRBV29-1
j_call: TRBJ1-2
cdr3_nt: TGCAGCGTTGCCGGACAGGGCCCCTATGGCTACACCTTC
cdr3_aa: CSVAGQGPYGYTF

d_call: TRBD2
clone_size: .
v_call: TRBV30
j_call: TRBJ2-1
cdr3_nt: TGTGCCTGGACCCCTAGCGGTATCTACAATGAGCAGTTCTTC
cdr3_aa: CAWTPSGIYNEQFF

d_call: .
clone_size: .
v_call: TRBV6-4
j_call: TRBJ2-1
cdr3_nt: TGTGCCAGCAGTGAGCGGGGTACGAATGAGCAGTTCTTC
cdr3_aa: CASSERGTNEQFF

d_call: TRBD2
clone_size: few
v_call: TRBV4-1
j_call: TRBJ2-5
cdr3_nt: TGCGCCAGCAGCCAATCCGGTGCTAGCGGGGGGACCCAGTACTTC
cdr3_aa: CASSQSGASGGTQYF

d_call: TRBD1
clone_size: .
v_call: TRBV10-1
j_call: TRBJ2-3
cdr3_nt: TGCGCCAGCAGTTCTATTAAGGGACAGAGAACCACAGATACGCAGTATTTT
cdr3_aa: CASSSIKGQRTTDTQYF

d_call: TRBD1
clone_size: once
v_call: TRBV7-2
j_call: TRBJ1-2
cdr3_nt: TGTGCCAGCAGCTTAGGACAGGGGTTTGGCTACACCTTC
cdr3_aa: CASSLGQGFGYTF

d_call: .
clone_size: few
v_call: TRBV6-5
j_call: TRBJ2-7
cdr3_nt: TGTGCCAGCAGTTACTCGGACTCATCCTCCTACGAGCAGTACTTC
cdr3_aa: CASSYSDSSSYEQYF

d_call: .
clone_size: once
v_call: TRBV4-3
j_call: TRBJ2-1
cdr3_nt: TGCGCCAGCAGCCAAGGCTCTACCGAGCAGTTCTTC
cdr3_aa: CASSQGSTEQFF

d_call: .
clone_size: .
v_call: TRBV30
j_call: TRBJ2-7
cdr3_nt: TGTGCCTGGAGCCGCGGACAGAGCTCCTACGAGCAGTACTTC
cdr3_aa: CAWSRGQSSYEQYF

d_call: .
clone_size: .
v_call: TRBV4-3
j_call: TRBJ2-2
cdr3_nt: TGCGCCAGCAGCCAAGATTGGACGGGGGCCGGGGAGCTGTTTTTT
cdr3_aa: CASSQDWTGAGELFF

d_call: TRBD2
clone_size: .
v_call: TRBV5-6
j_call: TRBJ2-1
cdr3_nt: TGTGCCAGCAGCTTGATCTCTAGCGGGAGGCCGCAGTTCTTC
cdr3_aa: CASSLISSGRPQFF

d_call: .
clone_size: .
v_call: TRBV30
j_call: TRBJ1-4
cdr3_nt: TGTGCCTGGAGGGGAGTAGGGGGAAAACTGTTTTTT
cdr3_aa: CAWRGVGGKLFF

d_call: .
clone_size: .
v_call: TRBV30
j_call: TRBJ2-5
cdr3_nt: TGTGCCTGGAGTGGGGACACCCAAGAGACCCAGTACTTC
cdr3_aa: CAWSGDTQETQYF